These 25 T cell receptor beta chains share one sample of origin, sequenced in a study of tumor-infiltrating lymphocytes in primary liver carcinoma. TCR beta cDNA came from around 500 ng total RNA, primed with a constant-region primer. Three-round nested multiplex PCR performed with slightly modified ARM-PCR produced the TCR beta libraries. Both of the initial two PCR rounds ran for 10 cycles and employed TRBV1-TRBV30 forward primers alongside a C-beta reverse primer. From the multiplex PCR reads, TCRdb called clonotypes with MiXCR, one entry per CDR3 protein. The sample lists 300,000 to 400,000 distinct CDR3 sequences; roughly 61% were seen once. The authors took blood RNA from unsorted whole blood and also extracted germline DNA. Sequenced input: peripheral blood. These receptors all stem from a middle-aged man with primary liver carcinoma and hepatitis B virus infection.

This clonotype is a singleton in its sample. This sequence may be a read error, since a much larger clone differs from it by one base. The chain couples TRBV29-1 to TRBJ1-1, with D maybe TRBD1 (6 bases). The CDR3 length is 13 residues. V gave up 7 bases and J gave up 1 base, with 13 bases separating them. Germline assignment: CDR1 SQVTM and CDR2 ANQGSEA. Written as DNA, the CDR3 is TGCAGCGCGGGGGCAGCCAGGAACACTGAAGCTTTCTTT. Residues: CSAGAARNTEAFF.

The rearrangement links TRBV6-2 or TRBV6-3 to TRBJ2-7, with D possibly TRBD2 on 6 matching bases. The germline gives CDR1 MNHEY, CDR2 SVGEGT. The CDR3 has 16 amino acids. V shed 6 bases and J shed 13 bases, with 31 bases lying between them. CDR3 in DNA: TGTGCCAGCAGCATAAGACCGGGAAAGGGACTTTACTGGCACTACTTC. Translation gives CASSIRPGKGLYWHYF.

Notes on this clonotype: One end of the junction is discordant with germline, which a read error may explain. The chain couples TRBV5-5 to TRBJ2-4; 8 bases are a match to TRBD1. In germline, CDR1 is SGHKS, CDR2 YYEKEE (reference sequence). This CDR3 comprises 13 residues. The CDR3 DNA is TGTGCCGGCAGCCCCGGACAGGGAGACATTCAGTACTTC. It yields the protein CAGSPGQGDIQYF.

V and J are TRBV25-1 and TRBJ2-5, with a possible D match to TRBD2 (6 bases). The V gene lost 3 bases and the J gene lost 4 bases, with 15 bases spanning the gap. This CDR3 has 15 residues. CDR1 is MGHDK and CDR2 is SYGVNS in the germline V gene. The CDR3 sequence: CASSESGVLSETQYF. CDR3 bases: TGTGCCAGCAGTGAGTCGGGGGTCCTATCAGAGACCCAGTACTTC.

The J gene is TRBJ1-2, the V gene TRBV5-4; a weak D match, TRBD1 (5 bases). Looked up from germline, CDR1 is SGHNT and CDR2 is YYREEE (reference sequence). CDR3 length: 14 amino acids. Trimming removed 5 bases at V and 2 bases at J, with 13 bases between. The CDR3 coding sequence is TGTGCCAGCAGGCTCGCTGGGGGGAACTATGGCTACACCTTC. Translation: CASRLAGGNYGYTF.

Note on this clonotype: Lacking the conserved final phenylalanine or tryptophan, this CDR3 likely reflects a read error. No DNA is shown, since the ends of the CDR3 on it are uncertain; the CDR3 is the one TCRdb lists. CDR3 sequence reads: CASSGDFSYEKYL. The V call is TRBV11-2, the J call TRBJ2-7; the DNA was not compared with TRBD2, the D call given in the table. CDR1 is SGHAT, CDR2 FQNNGV, per germline. From its first to its last residue, the CDR3 has 13 amino acids.

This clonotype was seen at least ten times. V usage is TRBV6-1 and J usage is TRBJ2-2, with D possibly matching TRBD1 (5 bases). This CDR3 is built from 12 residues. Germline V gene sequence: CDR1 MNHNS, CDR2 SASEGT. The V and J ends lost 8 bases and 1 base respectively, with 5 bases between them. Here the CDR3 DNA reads TGTGCCAGCGACAGGAACACCGGGGAGCTGTTTTTT. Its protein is CASDRNTGELFF.

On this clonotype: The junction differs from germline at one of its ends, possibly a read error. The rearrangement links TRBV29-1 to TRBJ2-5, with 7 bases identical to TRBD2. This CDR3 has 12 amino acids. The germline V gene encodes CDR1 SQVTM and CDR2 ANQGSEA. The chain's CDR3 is CSVAWGGETQYF. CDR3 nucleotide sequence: TGCAGCGTGGCTTGGGGGGGTGAGACACAGTACTTC.

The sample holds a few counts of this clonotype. CDR3 sequence (DNA): TGTGCCAGCAGGCCCGGGACAGGGGCGGATGAAAAACTGTTTTTT. Translation gives CASRPGTGADEKLFF. V and J are TRBV6-2 or TRBV6-3 and TRBJ1-4, with 10 bases identical to TRBD1. Germline loops: CDR1 MNHEY, CDR2 SVGEGT. The ends lost 6 bases at V and 6 bases at J; junction bases unmatched: 7. This CDR3 has 15 amino acids.

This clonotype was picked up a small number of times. CDR3 DNA sequence: TGTGCCAGCAGCCCCTCGACAGGGGGCTTTGAAAAACTGTTTTTT. Its translation is CASSPSTGGFEKLFF. The chain carries TRBV7-9 and TRBJ1-4; TRBD1 matches 10 bases. Unmatched junction bases numbered 7, after V lost 5 bases and J lost 7 bases. The CDR3 has 15 residues. The germline V gene has CDR1 SEHNR and CDR2 FQNEAQ (reference sequence).

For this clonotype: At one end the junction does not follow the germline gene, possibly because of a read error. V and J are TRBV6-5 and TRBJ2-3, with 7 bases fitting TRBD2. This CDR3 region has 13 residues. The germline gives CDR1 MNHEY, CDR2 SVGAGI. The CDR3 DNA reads TGTGCCAGCAGCCCCTCGTGGGAGGGGACGCGGTATTTT. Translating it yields CASSPSWEGTRYF.

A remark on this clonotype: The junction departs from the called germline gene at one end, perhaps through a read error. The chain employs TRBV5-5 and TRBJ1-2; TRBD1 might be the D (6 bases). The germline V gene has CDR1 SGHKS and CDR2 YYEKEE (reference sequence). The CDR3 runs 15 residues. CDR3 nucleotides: TGTGCCAGCAGCAAAGGGGGGGCAACTAACTATGACTACACCTTC. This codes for CASSKGGATNYDYTF.

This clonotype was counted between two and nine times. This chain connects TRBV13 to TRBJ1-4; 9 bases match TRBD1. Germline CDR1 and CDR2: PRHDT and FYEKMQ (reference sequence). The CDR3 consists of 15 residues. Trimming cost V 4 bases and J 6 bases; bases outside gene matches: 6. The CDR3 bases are TGTGCCAGCAGCTCACCCGGGACAGGGTATGAAAAACTGTTTTTT. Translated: CASSSPGTGYEKLFF.

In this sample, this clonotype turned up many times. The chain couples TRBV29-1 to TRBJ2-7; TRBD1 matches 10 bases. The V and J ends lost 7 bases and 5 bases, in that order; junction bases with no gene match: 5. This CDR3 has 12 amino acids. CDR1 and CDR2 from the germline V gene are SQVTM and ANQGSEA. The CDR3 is CSGQTGGDEQYF. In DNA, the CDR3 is TGCAGCGGCCAGACAGGGGGCGACGAGCAGTACTTC.

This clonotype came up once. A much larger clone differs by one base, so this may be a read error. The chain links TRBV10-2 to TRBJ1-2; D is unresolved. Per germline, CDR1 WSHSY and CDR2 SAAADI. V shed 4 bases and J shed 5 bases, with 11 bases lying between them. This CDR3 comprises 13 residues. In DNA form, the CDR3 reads TGCGCCAGCAGTGTATCGAACGTTTATGGCTACACCTTC. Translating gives CASSVSNVYGYTF.

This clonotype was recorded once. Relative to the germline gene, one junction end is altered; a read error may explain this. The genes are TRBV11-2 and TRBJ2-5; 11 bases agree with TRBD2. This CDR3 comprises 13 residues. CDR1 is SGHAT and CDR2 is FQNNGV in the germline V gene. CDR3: CASNQLAGEAQYF. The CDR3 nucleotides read TGCGCCAGCAATCAACTAGCGGGAGAGGCCCAGTACTTC.

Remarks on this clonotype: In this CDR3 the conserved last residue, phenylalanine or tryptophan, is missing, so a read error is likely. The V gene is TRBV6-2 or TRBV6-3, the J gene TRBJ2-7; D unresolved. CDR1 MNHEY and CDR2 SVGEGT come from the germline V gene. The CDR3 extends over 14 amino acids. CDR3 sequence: CASSYAQQYYEQYI. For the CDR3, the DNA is TGTGCTAGCAGTTACGCCCAACAATACTACGAGCAGTACATC.

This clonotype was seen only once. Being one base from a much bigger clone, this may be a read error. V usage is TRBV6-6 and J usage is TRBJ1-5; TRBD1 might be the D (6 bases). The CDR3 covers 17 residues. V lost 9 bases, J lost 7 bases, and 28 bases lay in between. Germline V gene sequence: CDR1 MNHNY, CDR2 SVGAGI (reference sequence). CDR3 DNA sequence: TGTGCCAGGAGTAAATCCTTCAGGGGCGACATAGGGCAGCCCCAGCATTTT. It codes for CARSKSFRGDIGQPQHF.

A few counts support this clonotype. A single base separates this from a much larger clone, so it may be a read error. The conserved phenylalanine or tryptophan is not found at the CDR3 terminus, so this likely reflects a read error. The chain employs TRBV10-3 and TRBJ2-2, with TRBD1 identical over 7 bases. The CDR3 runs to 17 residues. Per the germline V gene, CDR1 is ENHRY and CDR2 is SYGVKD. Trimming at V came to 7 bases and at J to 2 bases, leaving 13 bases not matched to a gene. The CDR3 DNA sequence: TGTGCCATCACGTACCCGGAGGACAGGCTAAACACCGGGGAGCTGTTTCTT. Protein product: CAITYPEDRLNTGELFL.

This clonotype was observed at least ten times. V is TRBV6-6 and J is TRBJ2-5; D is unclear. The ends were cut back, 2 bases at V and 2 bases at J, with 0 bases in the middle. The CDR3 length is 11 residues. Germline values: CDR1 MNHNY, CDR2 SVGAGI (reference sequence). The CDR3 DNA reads TGTGCCAGCAGTTACCAAGAGACCCAGTACTTC. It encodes CASSYQETQYF.

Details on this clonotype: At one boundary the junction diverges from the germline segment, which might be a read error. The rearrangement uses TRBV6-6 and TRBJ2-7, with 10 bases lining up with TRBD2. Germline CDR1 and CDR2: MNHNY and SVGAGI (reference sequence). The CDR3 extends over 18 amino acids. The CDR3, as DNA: TGTGTCAGCAGTTACTCCGGACTAGCGGCCTTAAGCTCCTACGAGCAATACTTC. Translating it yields CVSSYSGLAALSSYEQYF.

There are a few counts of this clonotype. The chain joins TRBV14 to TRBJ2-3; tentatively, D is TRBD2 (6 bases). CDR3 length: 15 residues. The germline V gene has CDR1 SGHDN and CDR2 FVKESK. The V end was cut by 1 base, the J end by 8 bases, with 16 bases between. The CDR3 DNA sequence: TGTGCCAGCAGCCAAGCTCCGGGAGCATTAGGTACGCAGTATTTT. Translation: CASSQAPGALGTQYF. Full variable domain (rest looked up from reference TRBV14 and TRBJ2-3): EAGVTQFPSHSVIEKGQTVTLRCDPISGHDNLYWYRRVMGKEIKFLLHFVKESKQDESGMPNNRFLAERTGGTYSTLKVQPAELEDSGVYFCASSQAPGALGTQYFGPGTRLTVL.

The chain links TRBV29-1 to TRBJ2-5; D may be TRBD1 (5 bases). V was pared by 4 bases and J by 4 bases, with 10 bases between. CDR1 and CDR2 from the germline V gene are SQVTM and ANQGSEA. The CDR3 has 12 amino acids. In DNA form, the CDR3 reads TGCAGCGTTGGGCAGGGTACAGAGACCCAGTACTTC. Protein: CSVGQGTETQYF. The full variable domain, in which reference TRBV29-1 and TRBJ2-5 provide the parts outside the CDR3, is SAVISQKPSRDICQRGTSLTIQCQVDSQVTMMFWYRQQPGQSLTLIATANQGSEATYESGFVIDKFPISRPNLTFSTLTVSNMSPEDSSIYLCSVGQGTETQYFGPGTRLLVL.

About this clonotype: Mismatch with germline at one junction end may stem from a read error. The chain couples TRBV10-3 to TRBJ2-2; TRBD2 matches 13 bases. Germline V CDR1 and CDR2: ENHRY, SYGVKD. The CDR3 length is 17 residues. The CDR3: CAISERGTSGVTREMFF. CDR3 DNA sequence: TGTGCCATCAGTGAGCGAGGGACTAGCGGGGTCACCAGGGAGATGTTTTTT.

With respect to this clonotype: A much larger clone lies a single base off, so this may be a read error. DNA for the CDR3: TGTGCCAGCAGCCAAGTGGTTAGCGGGTTACTAACCTACGAGCAGTACTTC. It is translated as CASSQVVSGLLTYEQYF. The rearrangement links TRBV4-2 to TRBJ2-7, with 7 bases fitting TRBD2. CDR1 and CDR2 (germline): LGHNA, YNFKEQ. The CDR3 totals 17 residues. After removal of 1 base from V and 2 bases from J, the junction contained 11 bases not matched to a gene.